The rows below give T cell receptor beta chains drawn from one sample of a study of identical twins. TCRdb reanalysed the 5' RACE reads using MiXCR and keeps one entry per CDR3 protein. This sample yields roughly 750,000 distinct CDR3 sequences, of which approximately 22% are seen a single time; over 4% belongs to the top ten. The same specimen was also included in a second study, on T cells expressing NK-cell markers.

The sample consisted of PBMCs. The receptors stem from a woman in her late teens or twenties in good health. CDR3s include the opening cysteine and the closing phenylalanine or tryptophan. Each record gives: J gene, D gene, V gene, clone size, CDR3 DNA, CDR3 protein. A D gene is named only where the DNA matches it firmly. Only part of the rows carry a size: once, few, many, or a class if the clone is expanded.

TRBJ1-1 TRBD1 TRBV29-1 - TGCAGCGCTAACAGGGGTGGGAAGAGCACTGAAGCTTTCTTT CSANRGGKSTEAFF
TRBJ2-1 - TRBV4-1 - TGCGCCAGCAGCCAAGGCGGGGAGGAGTTCTTC CASSQGGEEFF
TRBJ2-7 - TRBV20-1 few TGCAGTGCTAGAGATTTGGCGCGGAGCGCCTACGAGCAGTACTTC CSARDLARSAYEQYF
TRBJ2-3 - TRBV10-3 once TGTGCCATCAGTGTGTCTAGTCGTACAGATACGCAGTATTTT CAISVSSRTDTQYF
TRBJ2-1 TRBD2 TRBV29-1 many TGCAGCGTCGATTCGGGACTAGCACTCAATGAGCAGTTCTTC CSVDSGLALNEQFF
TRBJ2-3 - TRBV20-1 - TGCAGTGCTAGAAGGATAGGGCGCACAGATACGCAGTATTTT CSARRIGRTDTQYF
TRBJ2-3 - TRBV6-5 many TGTGCCAGCAGTTACGGGGGACTTTCGCCGCGCACAGATACGCAGTATTTT CASSYGGLSPRTDTQYF
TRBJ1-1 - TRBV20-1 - TGCAGTGCTAGAGCGGGACAACGAAAAGCTTTCTTT CSARAGQRKAFF
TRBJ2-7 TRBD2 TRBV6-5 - TGTGCCAGCAGTTACTCCCAGCGGGAGGGCTACGAGCAGTACTTC CASSYSQREGYEQYF
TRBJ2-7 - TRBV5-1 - TGCGCCAGCAGCGGACCAGGAGGGAACGAGCAGTACTTC CASSGPGGNEQYF
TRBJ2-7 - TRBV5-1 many TGCGCCAGCAGCTTGGGTCAGACCATCTACGAGCAGTACTTC CASSLGQTIYEQYF
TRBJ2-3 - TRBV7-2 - TGTGCCAGCAGCTTAGCCACAGGAATAGGTACAGATACGCAGTATTTT CASSLATGIGTDTQYF
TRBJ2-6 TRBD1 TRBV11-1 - TGTGCCAGCAGCTTACAATCGGGACAGGCAAACTCTGGGGCCAACGTCCTGACTTTC CASSLQSGQANSGANVLTF
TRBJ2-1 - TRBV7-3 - TGTGCCAGCAGCTTAAGGCCCGGGAGCCCGAGGAAGTTCTTC CASSLRPGSPRKFF
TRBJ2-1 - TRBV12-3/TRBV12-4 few TGTGCCAGCAGTTTTAGGACGGCTAACAATGAGCAGTTCTTC CASSFRTANNEQFF
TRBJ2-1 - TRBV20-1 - TGCAGTGCTGAAGTGGGGACCTCCTACAATGAGCAGTTCTTC CSAEVGTSYNEQFF
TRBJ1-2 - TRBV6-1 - TGTGCCAGCAGCCTTACGGGCTTGGTGGCGAACTATGGCTACACCTTC CASSLTGLVANYGYTF
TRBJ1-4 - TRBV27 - TGTGCCAGCAGTCCCCTCAGGGGCAGGGTACATGAAAAACTGTTTTTT CASSPLRGRVHEKLFF
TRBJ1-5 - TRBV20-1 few TGCAGTGCTGCTCAGGGCTCCCAGCCCCAGCATTTT CSAAQGSQPQHF
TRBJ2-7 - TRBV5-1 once TGCGCCAGCAGCTTGGGGCAGTCTCGGTCCTACGAGCAGTACTTC CASSLGQSRSYEQYF
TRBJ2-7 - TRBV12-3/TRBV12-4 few TGTGCCAGCAGTTTAGCTCTGGGGACCGAGCAGTACTTC CASSLALGTEQYF
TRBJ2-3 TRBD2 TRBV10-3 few TGTGCCATCAGTGAGTCCCCCACGGGACTAGCGGGAGCGAGCACAGATACGCAGTATTTT CAISESPTGLAGASTDTQYF
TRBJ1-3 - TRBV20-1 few TGCAGTGCTAGCTGGGCGAGTGGAAACACCATATATTTT CSASWASGNTIYF
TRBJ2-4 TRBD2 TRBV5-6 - TGTGCCAGCAGCCCGCTCGGGGGGTCCATTCAGTACTTC CASSPLGGSIQYF
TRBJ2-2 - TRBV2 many TGTGCCAGCAGTGAACAGGGAGACACCGGGGAGCTGTTTTTT CASSEQGDTGELFF
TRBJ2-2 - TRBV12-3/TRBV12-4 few TGTGCCAGCACACGCCATTTAGGGGGGGAGAACACCGGGGAGCTGTTTTTT CASTRHLGGENTGELFF
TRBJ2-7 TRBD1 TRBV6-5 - TGTGCCAGCAGTTACTTGGGGACAGGACCGTACGAGCAGTACTTC CASSYLGTGPYEQYF
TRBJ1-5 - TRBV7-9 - TGTGCCAGCACCCTGGGGCGGGGCAATCAGCCCCAGCATTTT CASTLGRGNQPQHF
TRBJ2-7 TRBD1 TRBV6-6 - TGTGCCAGCAGGGACAGGGGGACCTACGAGCAGTACTTC CASRDRGTYEQYF
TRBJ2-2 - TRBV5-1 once TGCGCCAGCAAGGAAGGTCCGTCAGCCGGGGAGCTGTTTTTT CASKEGPSAGELFF
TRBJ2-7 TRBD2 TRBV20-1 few TGCAGTGCTAGAGGGTTTGCGGGAGGGGAGCAGTACTTC CSARGFAGGEQYF
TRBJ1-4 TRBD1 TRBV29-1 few TGCAGCGTCGCTCCGGGACAGGGTAATGAAAAACTGTTTTTT CSVAPGQGNEKLFF
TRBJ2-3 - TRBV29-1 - TGCAGCGTTGACTTCCGGGATAGCACAGATACGCAGTATTTT CSVDFRDSTDTQYF
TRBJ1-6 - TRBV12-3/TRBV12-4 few TGTGCCAGCAGCTCCCGAAATATGGCCCTCCACTTT CASSSRNMALHF
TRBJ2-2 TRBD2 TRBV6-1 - TGTGCCAGCAGTACCGGGACTAGAGGGGTCGGGGAGCTGTTTTTT CASSTGTRGVGELFF
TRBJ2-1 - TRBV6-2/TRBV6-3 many TGTGCCAGCAGACTAATGGCAAGTGAGCAGTTCTTC CASRLMASEQFF
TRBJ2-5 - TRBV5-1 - TGCGCCAGCAGCTTGGCCCACCTGGTTCAAGAGACCCAGTACTTC CASSLAHLVQETQYF
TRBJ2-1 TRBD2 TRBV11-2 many TGTGCCAGCAGCTTAAAGGCTGTTACTAGCGGGAGAAGGAGACGGGATGAGCAGTTCTTC CASSLKAVTSGRRRRDEQFF
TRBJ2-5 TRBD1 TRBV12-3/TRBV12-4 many TGTGCCAGCAGTGACAGGGGCCAAGAGACCCAGTACTTC CASSDRGQETQYF
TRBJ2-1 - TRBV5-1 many TGCGCCAGCAGCTTGAGGGCCGATCACAATGAGCAGTTCTTC CASSLRADHNEQFF
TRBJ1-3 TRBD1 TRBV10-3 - TGTGCCATCAGTTCAGGACAGGGCCGGAGCTCGGGAAACACCATATATTTT CAISSGQGRSSGNTIYF
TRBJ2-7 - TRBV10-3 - TGTGCCATCAGTGAGTCTAGGCAGGGGCGGGAGCAGTACTTC CAISESRQGREQYF
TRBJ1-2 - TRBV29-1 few TGCAGCGTTGAAGATCCAGGGTTAGGCTATGGCTACACCTTC CSVEDPGLGYGYTF
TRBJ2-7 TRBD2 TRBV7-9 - TGTGCCAGCAGCCCCCCCGCGGGAGTGTACGAGCAGTACTTC CASSPPAGVYEQYF
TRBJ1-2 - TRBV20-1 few TGCAGTGCGGGGACTGCAGGCTATGGCTACACCTTC CSAGTAGYGYTF
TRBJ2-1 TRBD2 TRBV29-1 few TGCAGCGATATGACTAGCGGGAGTTCGCAGTTCTTC CSDMTSGSSQFF
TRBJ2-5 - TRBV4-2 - TGTGCCAGCAGCCAAGTAGGACTAACCCAAGAGACCCAGTACTTC CASSQVGLTQETQYF
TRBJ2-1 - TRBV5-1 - TGCGCCAGCAGCAGGGCGGACAGCTCCTACAATGAGCAGTTCTTC CASSRADSSYNEQFF
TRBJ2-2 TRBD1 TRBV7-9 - TGTGCCAGCAGCTTAGCTAGGGACAGACACACCGGGGAGCTGTTTTTT CASSLARDRHTGELFF
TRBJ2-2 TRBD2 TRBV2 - TGTGCCAGCAGTGAGGGACTAGCAGGGGACCTCACCGGGGAGCTGTTTTTT CASSEGLAGDLTGELFF
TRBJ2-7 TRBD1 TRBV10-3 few TGTGCCACCTATACAGGGGGCCGATCCTACGAGCAGTACTTC CATYTGGRSYEQYF